This T cell receptor beta chain is from a study of Ad26.COV2.S vaccination and SARS-CoV-2 variants. The V end lost 1 base, the J end lost 5 bases, and 11 bases lay between the germline ends. The V gene's germline CDR1 is SGHDN and CDR2 FVKESK. The CDR3 sequence is 15 residues long. The table came from immunoSEQ multiplex PCR; TCRdb's copy has only in-frame clones and leaves some out. There are some 640,000 clones in the sample; about 89% occur only once, and about 1.5% lies in the top ten. Noted treatment: around 19 received Ad26.COV2.S at low or high dose, single or two shots; about 5 received placebo; per-sample allocation not given. Samples analyzed were those drawn on day 63 after the first vaccine or placebo injection. This adult donor, from Boston, was 18-55 years old.

The receptor comes from a person aged 18-60 years who received the Ad26.COV2.S COVID-19 vaccine or a placebo. This sample comprised peripheral blood, obtained in a trial of Ad26.COV2.S vaccine versus placebo. The chain joins TRBV14 to TRBJ2-2, with D possibly being TRBD2 (6 bases). The CDR3 sequence: CASSQVHSGTGELFF. The CDR3 DNA is TGTGCCAGCAGCCAAGTTCACAGCGGGACCGGGGAGCTGTTTTTT. The variable domain in full, completed from reference TRBV14 and TRBJ2-2, reads EAGVTQFPSHSVIEKGQTVTLRCDPISGHDNLYWYRRVMGKEIKFLLHFVKESKQDESGMPNNRFLAERTGGTYSTLKVQPAELEDSGVYFCASSQVHSGTGELFFGEGSRLTVL.